The TCR beta chain under discussion was sequenced for a study of early T cells in non-severe SARS-CoV-2 infection. This CDR3 is built from 16 residues. CDR1 and CDR2 from the germline V gene are SGHTA and FQGTGA. Trimming left V 1 base short and J 0 bases short, with 12 bases between. This clonotype was observed a few times. Individual cDNA molecules each received unique molecular identifiers attached to them. TCRdb analysed the 5' RACE reads with MiXCR anew, one entry per CDR3 protein. The sample has approximately 75,000 distinct CDR3 sequences; more than 12% are singletons. V is TRBV7-3 and J is TRBJ2-5; either TRBD1 or TRBD2 may supply D (5 bases each). The input for sequencing was whole blood, taken at baseline. The origin of this receptor is an adult who was a healthcare worker with PCR-confirmed SARS-CoV-2 infection or an uninfected control (not recorded which). The CDR3 sequence is CASSLKPGTHQETQYF. CDR3 in DNA: TGTGCCAGCAGCTTAAAGCCCGGGACGCACCAAGAGACCCAGTACTTC.